This TCR beta chain was retrieved from a study of cytomegalovirus exposure and HLA in healthy donors. Broader study findings: Rare TCR sequences predominated, though certain public TCRs were found in many donors. Cytomegalovirus-associated TCR beta chains were listed, numbering over 150.

With 4 bases removed from V and 1 base from J, the gap between germline ends came to 16 bases. Germline CDR1 reads SGHRS; CDR2 reads YFSETQ. The CDR3 sequence is 16 residues long. Only one count was recorded for this clone. Antigen: not known. Use of 60 Vbeta and 13 Jbeta primers characterized the PCR. TCRdb's table, derived via immunoSEQ multiplex PCR, lists solely in-frame clones and lacks some. The profile shows approximately 89,000 clones, about 80% of them singletons. What was sequenced was PBMCs. The V call is TRBV5-1, the J call TRBJ2-3, with D maybe TRBD1 (6 bases). The clonotype comes from a male donor in good health and CMV-seronegative. The DNA of the CDR3 is TGCGCCAGCAGCCCTCGGGACACCGGGGGCACAGATACGCAGTATTTT. It yields the protein CASSPRDTGGTDTQYF. Based on the CDR3 plus reference TRBV5-1 and TRBJ2-3, the full variable domain is KAGVTQTPRYLIKTRGQQVTLSCSPISGHRSVSWYQQTPGQGLQFLFEYFSETQRNKGNFPGRFSGRQFSNSRSEMNVSTLELGDSALYLCASSPRDTGGTDTQYFGPGTRLTVL.